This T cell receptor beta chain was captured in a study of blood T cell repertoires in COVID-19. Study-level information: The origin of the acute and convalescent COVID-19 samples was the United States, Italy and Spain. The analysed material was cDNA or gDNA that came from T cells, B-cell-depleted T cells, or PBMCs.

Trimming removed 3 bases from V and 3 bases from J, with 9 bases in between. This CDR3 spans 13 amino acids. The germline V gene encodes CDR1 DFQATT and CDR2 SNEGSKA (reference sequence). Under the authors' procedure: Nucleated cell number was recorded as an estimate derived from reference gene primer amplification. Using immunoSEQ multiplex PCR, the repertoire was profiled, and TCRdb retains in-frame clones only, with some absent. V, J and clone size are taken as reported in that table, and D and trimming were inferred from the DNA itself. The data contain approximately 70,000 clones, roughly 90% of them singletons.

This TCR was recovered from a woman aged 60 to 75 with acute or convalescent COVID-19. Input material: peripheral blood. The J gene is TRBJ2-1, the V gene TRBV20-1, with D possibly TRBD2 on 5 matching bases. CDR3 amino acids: CSASWRVYNEQFF. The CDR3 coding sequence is TGCAGTGCTAGTTGGCGGGTCTACAATGAGCAGTTCTTC.